Listed here are 14 T cell receptor beta chains from one sample, sequenced in a study of blood T cells in healthy people across ages. Alongside a J-beta primer mix, a sample-barcoded 5' primer served in a second PCR lasting about 7 to 11 cycles. TCRdb recomputed calls from the 5' RACE reads with MiXCR, one row per CDR3 protein. This sample has approximately 600,000 distinct CDR3 sequences, with around three fifths found just once. The sample was blood. These TCRs come from a man between 60 and 70 years old in good health.

This clonotype was found a few times. The chain is built from TRBV7-2 and TRBJ2-5; D remains unclear. The germline CDR1 and CDR2 sequences are SGHTA and FQGNSA. Trimming cost V 1 base and J 5 bases, with 8 bases left between them. The CDR3 totals 13 residues. The CDR3 DNA is TGTGCCAGCAGCTTAGTCTACGGGGAGACCCAGTACTTC. Translation: CASSLVYGETQYF.

Of note for this clonotype: A much larger clone is a single base away; this may be a read error. V and J are TRBV11-2 and TRBJ2-5, with D perhaps matching TRBD1 (6 bases). Germline values: CDR1 SGHAT, CDR2 FQNNGV. The CDR3 length is 14 residues. CDR3 nucleotides: TGTGCCAACAGCTCCCAGGGGCGGCAAGAGACCCAGTACTTC. Translating gives CANSSQGRQETQYF.

The rearrangement uses TRBV10-3 and TRBJ2-1; 11 bases align to TRBD1. The V gene's germline CDR1 is ENHRY and CDR2 SYGVKD. CDR3 length equals 14 residues. The V and J ends lost 6 bases and 9 bases, in that order; junction bases with no gene match: 7. This CDR3 reads CAISDRDRGGEQFF. CDR3 coding DNA: TGTGCCATCAGCGACAGGGACAGGGGGGGTGAGCAGTTCTTC.

This clonotype has a single count. The chain recombines TRBV6-5 with TRBJ2-7; D not certain. The J call may be in error: the DNA end matches TRBJ2-5 better. The CDR3 runs to 12 residues. Per germline, CDR1 MNHEY and CDR2 SVGAGI. For the CDR3, the DNA is TGTGCCAGCGGAAGTTCTCGGGAGACCCAGTACTTC. Amino acid sequence: CASGSSRETQYF.

This clonotype has only a few counts. This chain connects TRBV20-1 to TRBJ2-1, with TRBD2 matching 9 bases. J lost 7 bases, V lost 4 bases, and 5 bases had no gene match. From germline, CDR1 is DFQATT and CDR2 SNEGSKA (reference sequence). CDR3 length: 13 amino acids. This chain's CDR3 is CSAIGGGVNEQFF. CDR3 DNA sequence: TGCAGTGCTATCGGCGGGGGGGTGAATGAGCAGTTCTTC.

This clonotype has at least ten counts. V is TRBV29-1 and J is TRBJ1-2; no clear D. Germline CDR1 reads SQVTM; CDR2 reads ANQGSEA. Trimming left V 4 bases short and J 0 bases short, with 6 bases between. This CDR3 is built from 12 residues. The CDR3 nucleotides read TGCAGCGTTGCGCCCTCTAACTATGGCTACACCTTC. Its protein product is CSVAPSNYGYTF.

V gene TRBV10-3 combines with J gene TRBJ2-5, with 8 bases fitting TRBD1. The ends lost 6 bases at V and 4 bases at J; junction bases unmatched: 4. The CDR3 is 13 amino acids. CDR1 is ENHRY and CDR2 is SYGVKD in the germline V gene. The CDR3 region is CAIRDRGGETQYF. DNA for the CDR3: TGTGCCATCAGAGACAGGGGAGGAGAGACCCAGTACTTC.

V gene TRBV5-1 combines with J gene TRBJ2-4; D gene ambiguous. CDR3 size: 13 residues. Deletions cut 0 bases from V and 6 bases from J, with 7 bases between. CDR1 and CDR2 from the germline V gene are SGHRS and YFSETQ. The CDR3 DNA reads TGCGCCAGCAGCTTGGGCAGGCTAAACATTCAGTACTTC. It yields the protein CASSLGRLNIQYF. Filled out from reference TRBV5-1 and TRBJ2-4, the complete variable domain reads KAGVTQTPRYLIKTRGQQVTLSCSPISGHRSVSWYQQTPGQGLQFLFEYFSETQRNKGNFPGRFSGRQFSNSRSEMNVSTLELGDSALYLCASSLGRLNIQYFGAGTRLSVL.

The table lists this clonotype with a few counts. The chain is built from TRBV5-4 and TRBJ2-5; D gene uncertain. This CDR3 is 15 amino acids long. In germline, CDR1 is SGHNT, CDR2 YYREEE (reference sequence). V lost 4 bases to trimming and J lost 1 base, with 14 bases between them. CDR3 amino acids: CASSINSVAQETQYF. The CDR3 region has the DNA TGTGCCAGCAGCATAAACTCGGTTGCCCAAGAGACCCAGTACTTC. Full variable domain (missing parts from reference TRBV5-4 and TRBJ2-5): ETGVTQSPTHLIKTRGQQVTLRCSSQSGHNTVSWYQQALGQGPQFIFQYYREEENGRGNFPPRFSGLQFPNYSSELNVNALELDDSALYLCASSINSVAQETQYFGPGTRLLVL.

This clonotype turned up a few times. This rearrangement joins TRBV6-4 to TRBJ2-7, with D perhaps being TRBD1 or TRBD2 (5 bases each). CDR1 MRHNA and CDR2 SNTAGT come from the germline V gene. Trimming shortened V by 8 bases and J by 2 bases, and 16 bases separated the two germline ends. The CDR3 runs to 14 residues. Written as DNA, the CDR3 is TGTGCCAGCTACAAGGGACCCCAAACCTACGAGCAGTACTTC. Translation gives CASYKGPQTYEQYF.

This clonotype was observed many times. The V and J genes are TRBV9 and TRBJ2-5; 8 nucleotides agree with TRBD1. Germline lookup yields CDR1 SGDLS and CDR2 YYNGEE. J lost 5 bases, V lost 1 base, and 4 bases had no gene match. The CDR3 is 14 residues long. CDR3 in DNA: TGTGCCAGCAGCGTATCAGGGGGCGCGGAGACCCAGTACTTC. It specifies CASSVSGGAETQYF.

This clonotype was seen only a few times. The J gene is TRBJ2-5, the V gene TRBV3-1, with TRBD2 matching 8 bases. The J segment lost 2 bases and the V segment lost 7 bases, leaving 12 bases of the junction unmatched. The CDR3 has 16 residues. Germline CDR1 is LGHDT and CDR2 is YNNKEL (reference sequence). The CDR3 DNA follows: TGTGCCAGCACCGCGCGTGGGCGGGGGGTACAAGAGACCCAGTACTTC. Its translation: CASTARGRGVQETQYF.

The rearrangement uses TRBV4-1 and TRBJ2-7; possible D gene TRBD1, 6 bases. Germline V gene data show CDR1 as MGHRA and CDR2 as YSYEKL. This CDR3 is built from 15 residues. V gave up 2 bases and J gave up 0 bases, with 11 bases separating them. CDR3 in amino acids: CASSQTMDSSYEQYF. CDR3 bases: TGCGCCAGCAGCCAAACGATGGACAGCTCCTACGAGCAGTACTTC.

The rearrangement joins TRBV21-1 to TRBJ2-5. The DNA end is more similar to TRBJ2-7, so the J call may be wrong. TRBV21-1 is shown as a pseudogene. This CDR3 contains 14 residues. The CDR3: CASSKEAPLYEQYF. The CDR3 DNA follows: TGTGCCAGCAGCAAAGAGGCACCTTTATACGAGCAGTACTTC.